The next 11 T cell receptor beta chains were all read from a single sample in a study of tumor-infiltrating lymphocytes in localized non-small cell lung cancer. Profiling relied on immunoSEQ multiplex PCR, and the TCRdb table lists in-frame clones only, not all of them. The repertoire holds around 10,000 clones, 60% seen once, with 11% in the top ten. Sequenced material: uninvolved lung tissue not adjacent to the tumor. The origin of the receptors is a human donor with non-small cell lung cancer.

In its sample, this clone ranks as medium-sized (0.01 to 0.1%). The genes are TRBV5-1 and TRBJ1-1; D call uncertain. The V and J ends lost 3 bases and 0 bases respectively, with 6 bases between them. This CDR3 region has 13 residues. Germline assignment: CDR1 SGHRS and CDR2 YFSETQ. CDR3 protein: CASSSVMNTEAFF. CDR3 bases: TGCGCCAGCAGCTCTGTTATGAACACTGAAGCTTTCTTT.

This clone is classed as medium-sized (0.01 to 0.1%). The germline gene is not matched at one end of the junction; a read error may be the cause. J is TRBJ2-5 and V is TRBV6-1; 10 bases align to TRBD2. CDR3 size: 14 residues. Germline CDR1 reads MNHNS; CDR2 reads SASEGT. This CDR3 is CASSPTSGSGSPNF. The CDR3 coding sequence is TGTGCCAGCAGCCCGACTAGCGGGTCCGGGTCCCCCAACTTC.

In its sample, this clone was seen a few times. This rearrangement joins TRBV29-1 to TRBJ2-1, with D possibly being TRBD1 (6 bases). Germline CDR1 SQVTM, CDR2 ANQGSEA. Trimming shortened V by 6 bases and J by 5 bases, and 14 bases separated the two germline ends. This CDR3 spans 13 amino acids. The CDR3 nucleotides read TGCAGCGTGGACAGATCCCCTGACAATGAGCAGTTCTTC. Translating gives CSVDRSPDNEQFF.

V and J are TRBV29-1 and TRBJ2-3; 13 nucleotides agree with TRBD2. There are 13 residues in the CDR3. The germline CDR1 and CDR2 sequences are SQVTM and ANQGSEA. The J segment lost 4 bases and the V segment lost 6 bases, leaving 1 base of the junction unmatched. The CDR3 coding sequence is TGCAGCGTCGGGACTAGCGGGGCAGATACGCAGTATTTT. Translated, it gives CSVGTSGADTQYF.

This clone was seen once. V gene TRBV27 combines with J gene TRBJ2-7; TRBD1 agrees at 7 bases. Germline values: CDR1 MNHEY, CDR2 SMNVEV (reference sequence). The CDR3 runs 12 residues. With 6 bases clipped from V and 6 bases from J, the junction kept 5 bases outside the gene matches. The CDR3 sequence is CASSSRQGEQYF. The CDR3 DNA follows: TGTGCCAGCAGCTCCCGACAGGGCGAGCAGTACTTC.

The rearrangement joins TRBV27 to TRBJ2-2; 10 positions match TRBD2. Germline V gene lookup returns CDR1 MNHEY and CDR2 SMNVEV (reference sequence). Trimming at V came to 5 bases and at J to 5 bases, leaving 5 bases not matched to a gene. The length of the CDR3 is 15 residues. CDR3 protein: CASSSSGGRTGELFF. CDR3 nucleotides: TGTGCCAGCAGTAGTAGCGGGGGGAGAACCGGGGAGCTGTTTTTT.

This chain links TRBV14 with TRBJ2-5; TRBD1 matches 9 bases. The CDR3 has 14 amino acids. Per germline, CDR1 SGHDN and CDR2 FVKESK. After removal of 1 base from V and 4 bases from J, the junction contained 1 base not matched to a gene. CDR3 in amino acids: CASSQVQGAETQYF. The DNA for the CDR3 is TGTGCCAGCAGCCAAGTACAGGGGGCAGAGACCCAGTACTTC.

This clone was observed a few times. V is TRBV7-2 and J is TRBJ1-5; 10 bases map to TRBD1. This CDR3 comprises 13 residues. Germline V gene lookup returns CDR1 SGHTA and CDR2 FQGNSA. Trimming took 5 bases from V and 11 from J; bases not matched to a gene: 6. CDR3 DNA sequence: TGTGCCAGCAGCCCTCGACAGGGGGCAACCCAGCATTTT. Translated, it gives CASSPRQGATQHF.

This chain joins TRBV5-1 and TRBJ2-4; 12 bases match TRBD2. V gave up 7 bases and J gave up 0 bases; unmatched junction bases: 8. The CDR3 runs to 17 residues. The germline gives CDR1 SGHRS, CDR2 YFSETQ. The CDR3 bases are TGCGCCAGCCACAGACTAGCGGGGGCTCCAGCCAAAAACATTCAGTACTTC. Encoded protein: CASHRLAGAPAKNIQYF.

The chain recombines TRBV19 with TRBJ2-3, with D perhaps TRBD2 (7 bases). Trimming stripped 3 bases from V and 4 bases from J, with 14 bases between. This CDR3 spans 15 amino acids. The V gene's germline CDR1 is LNHDA and CDR2 SQIVND (reference sequence). Here the CDR3 reads CASSIRGGRADTQYF. The CDR3 DNA is TGTGCCAGTAGTATTAGGGGGGGGAGGGCAGATACGCAGTATTTT. Full variable domain (missing parts from reference TRBV19 and TRBJ2-3): DGGITQSPKYLFRKEGQNVTLSCEQNLNHDAMYWYRQDPGQGLRLIYYSQIVNDFQKGDIAEGYSVSREKKESFPLTVTSAQKNPTAFYLCASSIRGGRADTQYFGPGTRLTVL.

This clone was picked up one time. The rearrangement joins TRBV19 to TRBJ1-6, with 9 nucleotides matching TRBD1. Trimming took 10 bases from V and 7 from J; bases not matched to a gene: 11. CDR1 and CDR2 (germline): LNHDA, SQIVND (reference sequence). The CDR3 spans 15 residues. The CDR3 here is CATRPGTGRNSPLHF. Here the CDR3 DNA reads TGTGCCACCAGGCCCGGGACAGGGAGAAATTCACCCCTCCACTTT.